This TCR beta chain was profiled in a study of shared clonotypes between healthy human individuals. Recent vaccinations or acute infections were absent in the healthy HIV-negative adult donors. All of the donors resided in Nashville, Tennessee, and each was a Caucasian adult. As originally analysed: For the immunoSEQ data, sequences were junction-only without quality scores, so filtering differed. The repertoire was sequenced with immunoSEQ multiplex PCR; TCRdb's copy has only in-frame clones and lacks some. That table is the source of V, J and clone size, and D and trimming were worked out from the DNA. The sample has 2 million to 3 million clones, roughly 93% seen once; the top ten hold 0.35% to 0.45%. The CDR3 loop spans 15 amino acids. Germline CDR1 and CDR2: SGHAT and FQNNGV. Trimming took 6 bases from V and 3 from J, leaving 16 bases between them.

This receptor was identified in a man aged 18 to 30 in good health. Some clones in this sample may be carry-over from other donors' samples. The chain uses TRBV11-2 and TRBJ2-3; D is perhaps TRBD2 (6 bases). Sample: naive CD4+ T cells from PBMCs. As for subset: CD45RA+ positively selected. The chain's CDR3 is CASSWVAGSTDTQYF. CDR3 DNA sequence: TGTGCCAGCAGTTGGGTTGCGGGAAGTACAGATACGCAGTATTTT.